The rows below give T cell receptor beta chains drawn from one sample of a study of cytomegalovirus exposure and HLA in healthy donors. Produced via immunoSEQ multiplex PCR; TCRdb's table is partial and in-frame only. The sample lists about 240,000 clones, around 86% occurring once. The sample comprised PBMCs. These receptors originate from a woman younger than 45 in good health and CMV-seropositive. Both conserved end residues are part of each CDR3. D genes are given only for firm matches. Clone size is stated in some rows and not others, as once, few, many or a class when expanded.

>TRBV10-2|once|-
CASLYEGEQFF
>TRBV6-5|-|TRBD2
CASSLAGPLGNEQYF
>TRBV27|-|TRBD1
CASSYGQGTYNEQFF
>TRBV5-6|-|TRBD2
CASSLDVTSGGTDTQYF
>TRBV10-3|-|-
CAISEQYGGYEQYF
>TRBV19|-|TRBD1
CASKGQGDTGELFF
>TRBV30|-|-
CAWIEGVFSGELFF
>TRBV29-1|-|-
CSVLTGFSYEQYF
>TRBV6-1|-|TRBD1
CASSEAGGQGGAQPQHF
>TRBV6-9|-|-
CATKGHSGTSDGELFF
>TRBV5-1|-|-
CASRPRVDTEAFF
>TRBV5-4|once|-
CASSRPWRGGYTF
>TRBV11-3|-|-
CASSLTRLASGDEQFF
>TRBV10-1|-|TRBD2
CASSPGLAGRQFF
>TRBV18|-|TRBD2
CASSPVGGGLAGDPSYNEQFF
>TRBV4-2|-|TRBD2
CASSLGLAGGRSTDTQYF
>TRBV30|once|-
CAWSVPASRSEQFF
>TRBV5-4|-|TRBD2
CASSRSGGFYSTTDTQYF
>TRBV19|-|TRBD1
CASSIGPDRVNYGYTF
>TRBV12-5|-|-
CASGGGNSYNEQFF
>TRBV10-3|-|TRBD2
CAISDLAGEGRETQYF
>TRBV7-9|-|TRBD2
CASSNPDTSGLEQFF
>TRBV14|-|-
CASSKGITSNEQFF
>TRBV28|-|TRBD1
CASSDGTGLAKNIQYF
>TRBV7-6|-|-
CASSLDVGEPQHF
>TRBV30|-|TRBD1
CAWSGGVDRGETQYF
>TRBV4-1|-|-
CASSPRGYYNEQFF
>TRBV9|-|-
CASSVEGSNQPQHF
>TRBV5-1|-|-
CASSLIPIANTEAFF
>TRBV7-6|-|TRBD1
CASSGRDRNYEQYF
>TRBV19|-|-
CASSLKTTTGNNQPQHF
>TRBV2|few|-
CASNRAQGGTGELFF
>TRBV27|-|TRBD1
CASSLKTGSYEQYF